Sequencing of this TCR beta chain was carried out in a study of response to subunit inactivated influenza vaccine. General observations from the study: New T cells are recruited in small numbers by each seasonal influenza vaccination, according to the authors' suggestion.

This clonotype was observed a few times. What it binds is not known. TCRdb fed the RT-PCR reads into MiXCR, producing one record per CDR3 protein. The data hold hundreds of thousands of distinct CDR3 sequences, with about 12% observed a single time. Germline V gene lookup returns CDR1 SGHRS and CDR2 YFSETQ. The CDR3 runs 16 residues. V dropped 4 bases and J dropped 12; count of bases not matched to a gene: 13. This receptor was identified in a man aged 45 to 65 who received an inactivated influenza vaccine. Sequencing was performed on PBMCs from blood, taken on the day of vaccination. V usage is TRBV5-1 and J usage is TRBJ2-1; 13 bases match TRBD2. The CDR3 is CASSPAGTSGIGMQFF. The CDR3 DNA reads as TGCGCCAGCAGCCCGGCCGGGACTAGCGGGATCGGGATGCAGTTCTTC.